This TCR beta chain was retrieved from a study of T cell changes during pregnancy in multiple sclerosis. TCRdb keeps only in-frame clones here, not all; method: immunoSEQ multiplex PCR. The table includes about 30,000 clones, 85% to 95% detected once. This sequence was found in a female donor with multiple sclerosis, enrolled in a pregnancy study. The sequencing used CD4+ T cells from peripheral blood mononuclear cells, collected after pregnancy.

The CDR3 nucleotides are TGCAGCGCTGTGGGAGGGCTAAACACTGAAGCTTTCTTT. It codes for CSAVGGLNTEAFF. The chain employs TRBV29-1 and TRBJ1-1; D remains unclear. Germline CDR1 SQVTM, CDR2 ANQGSEA. V was trimmed by 7 bases and J by 2 bases, leaving 14 bases between them. The CDR3 runs 13 residues.